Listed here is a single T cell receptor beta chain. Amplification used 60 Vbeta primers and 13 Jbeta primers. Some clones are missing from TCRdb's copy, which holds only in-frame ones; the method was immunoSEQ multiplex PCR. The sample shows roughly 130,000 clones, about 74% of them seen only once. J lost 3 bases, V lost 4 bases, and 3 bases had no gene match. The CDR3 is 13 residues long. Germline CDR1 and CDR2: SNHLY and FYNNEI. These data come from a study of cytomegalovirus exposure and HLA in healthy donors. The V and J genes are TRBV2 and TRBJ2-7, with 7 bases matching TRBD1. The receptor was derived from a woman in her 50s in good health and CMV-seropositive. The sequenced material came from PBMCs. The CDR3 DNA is TGTGCCAGCAGTGGAACAGGGGTCTACGAGCAGTACTTC. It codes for CASSGTGVYEQYF. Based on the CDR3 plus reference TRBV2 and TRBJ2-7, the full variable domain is EPEVTQTPSHQVTQMGQEVILRCVPISNHLYFYWYRQILGQKVEFLVSFYNNEISEKSEIFDDQFSVERPDGSNFTLKIRSTKLEDSAMYFCASSGTGVYEQYFGPGTRLTVT.